These 4 T cell receptor beta chains were sequenced from one sample in a study of shared clonotypes between healthy human individuals. Assay: immunoSEQ multiplex PCR; the TCRdb copy retains only in-frame clones and omits some. The top ten clones hold about 1.5% of a sample with roughly 1 million clones, more than 60% of them seen once. What was sequenced was memory CD4+ T cells sorted from blood. Stated subset: CD45RA-negative fraction. The receptors stem from a man younger than 35 in good health.

As for this clone: One end of the junction varies from germline; a read error may be responsible. This chain joins TRBV2 and TRBJ2-4, with 8 bases aligning to TRBD2. Germline V gene sequence: CDR1 SNHLY, CDR2 FYNNEI. This CDR3 comprises 12 residues. The DNA for the CDR3 is TGTGCCAGCAGTGTTCTAGCGGGTTCGGGACACTTC. This codes for CASSVLAGSGHF.

This chain uses TRBV6-5 with TRBJ2-7, with D unresolved. V lost 2 bases and J lost 6, with 11 bases in between. Germline V gene data show CDR1 as MNHEY and CDR2 as SVGAGI. The CDR3 is 13 amino acids. As DNA, the CDR3 is TGTGCCAGCAGTTACCCCAAAACGGGCGAGCAGTACTTC. Translating it yields CASSYPKTGEQYF.

This sequence joins TRBV7-2 and TRBJ2-7; D not certain. The V gene's germline CDR1 is SGHTA and CDR2 FQGNSA. The V and J ends lost 5 bases and 2 bases respectively, with 16 bases between them. The CDR3 loop spans 15 amino acids. The CDR3 DNA sequence: TGTGCCAGCAGCCCTTCGGACCACTTGGCCTACGAGCAGTACTTC. It is translated as CASSPSDHLAYEQYF.

The chain couples TRBV6-6 to TRBJ2-1; unclear D gene. The CDR3 is made up of 12 amino acids. Germline V lookup: CDR1 MNHNY, CDR2 SVGAGI (reference sequence). With 8 bases removed from V and 9 bases from J, the gap between germline ends came to 14 bases. DNA for the CDR3: TGTGCCAGCCAGACCTCGGGCGGTGAGCAGTTCTTC. Protein product: CASQTSGGEQFF.